These T cell receptor beta chains were read from a single sample in a study of cytomegalovirus exposure and HLA in healthy donors. Data came from immunoSEQ multiplex PCR; TCRdb stores just in-frame clones and leaves some out. The data contain roughly 150,000 clones, about 70% of them singletons. What was sequenced was PBMCs. All receptors come from a male donor in good health and CMV-seronegative. CDR3s leave out the opening cysteine and the closing phenylalanine or tryptophan. The order of the fields is J gene, V gene, CDR3 protein.

J gene: NA; V gene: TRBV7-3; CDR3 protein: ASSFGGADYEQY
J gene: TRBJ2-7; V gene: TRBV7-2; CDR3 protein: ASSKSGVYEQY
J gene: TRBJ2-2; V gene: TRBV7-3; CDR3 protein: ASSLDRMNTGELF
J gene: TRBJ2-5; V gene: TRBV7-9; CDR3 protein: ASSLGLAGETQY
J gene: TRBJ2-7; V gene: TRBV5-1; CDR3 protein: ASSTGTGAYEQY
J gene: TRBJ2-1; V gene: TRBV5-1; CDR3 protein: ASSLDPEGEQF
J gene: TRBJ2-1; V gene: TRBV9; CDR3 protein: ASSVSGREYNEQF
J gene: TRBJ2-7; V gene: TRBV7-6; CDR3 protein: ASSFDSSYEQY
J gene: TRBJ2-1; V gene: TRBV29-1; CDR3 protein: SAYDSFSSYNEQF
J gene: TRBJ2-7; V gene: TRBV7-2; CDR3 protein: ASSTVGGGQGAREQY
J gene: TRBJ2-3; V gene: TRBV7-9; CDR3 protein: ASSIDRDTQY
J gene: TRBJ1-2; V gene: TRBV5-4; CDR3 protein: ASSLQTGFSYGYT